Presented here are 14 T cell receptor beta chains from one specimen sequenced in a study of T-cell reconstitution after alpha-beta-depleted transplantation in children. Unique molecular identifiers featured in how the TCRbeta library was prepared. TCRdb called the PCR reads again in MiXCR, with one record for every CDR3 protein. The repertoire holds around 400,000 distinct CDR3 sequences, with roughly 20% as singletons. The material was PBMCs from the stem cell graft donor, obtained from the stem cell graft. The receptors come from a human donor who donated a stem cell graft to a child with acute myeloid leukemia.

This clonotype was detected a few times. The CDR3 spells CASRALVGQPQHF. As DNA, the CDR3 is TGTGCCAGCAGAGCCCTGGTAGGCCAGCCCCAGCATTTT. The chain joins TRBV12-3 or TRBV12-4 to TRBJ1-5, with no clear D. The V and J ends lost 6 bases and 7 bases respectively, with 13 bases between them. The CDR3 extends over 13 amino acids.

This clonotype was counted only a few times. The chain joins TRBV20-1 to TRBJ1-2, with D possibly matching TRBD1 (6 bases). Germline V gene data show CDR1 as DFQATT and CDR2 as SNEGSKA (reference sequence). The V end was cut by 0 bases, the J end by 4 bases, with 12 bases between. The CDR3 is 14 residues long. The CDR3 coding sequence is TGCAGTGCTAGAGACCAGACAGGAAGCTATGGCTACACCTTC. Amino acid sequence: CSARDQTGSYGYTF.

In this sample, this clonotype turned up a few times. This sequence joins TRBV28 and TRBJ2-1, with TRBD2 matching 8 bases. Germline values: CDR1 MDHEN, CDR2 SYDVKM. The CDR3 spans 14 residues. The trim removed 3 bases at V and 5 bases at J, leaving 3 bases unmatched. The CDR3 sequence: CASSFLREDNEQFF. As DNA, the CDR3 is TGTGCCAGCAGTTTTCTGCGGGAGGACAATGAGCAGTTCTTC.

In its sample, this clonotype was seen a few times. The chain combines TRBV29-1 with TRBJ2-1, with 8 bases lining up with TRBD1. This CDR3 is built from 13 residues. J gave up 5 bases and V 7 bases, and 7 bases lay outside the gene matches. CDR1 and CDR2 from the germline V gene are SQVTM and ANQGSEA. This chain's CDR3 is CSAETGADNEQFF. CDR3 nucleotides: TGCAGCGCTGAGACAGGGGCGGACAATGAGCAGTTCTTC.

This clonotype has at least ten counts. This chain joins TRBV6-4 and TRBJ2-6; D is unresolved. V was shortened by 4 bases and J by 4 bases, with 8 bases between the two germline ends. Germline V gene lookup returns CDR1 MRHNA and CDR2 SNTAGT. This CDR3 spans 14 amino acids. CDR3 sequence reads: CASSVGSGANVLTF. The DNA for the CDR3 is TGTGCCAGCAGTGTGGGGTCCGGGGCCAACGTCCTGACTTTC.

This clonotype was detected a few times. In DNA, the CDR3 is TGTGCCAGCAGCCCTCAGGGCGGAAACACCGGGGAGCTGTTTTTT. Its translation is CASSPQGGNTGELFF. This chain joins TRBV7-2 and TRBJ2-2; D perhaps matches TRBD1 (5 bases). This CDR3 has 15 amino acids. The germline V gene encodes CDR1 SGHTA and CDR2 FQGNSA. The V and J ends lost 5 bases and 2 bases respectively, with 12 bases between them.

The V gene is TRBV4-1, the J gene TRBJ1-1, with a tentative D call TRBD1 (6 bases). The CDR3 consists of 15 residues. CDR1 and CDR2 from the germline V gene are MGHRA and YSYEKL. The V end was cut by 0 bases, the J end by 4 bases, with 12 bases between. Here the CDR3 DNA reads TGCGCCAGCAGCCAAGACGCCAGGGGCGGCACTGAAGCTTTCTTT. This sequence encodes CASSQDARGGTEAFF.

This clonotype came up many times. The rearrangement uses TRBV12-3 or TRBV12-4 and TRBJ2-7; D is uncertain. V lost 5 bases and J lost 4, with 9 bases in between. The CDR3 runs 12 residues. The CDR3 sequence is CASSIGPYEQYF. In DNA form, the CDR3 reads TGTGCCAGCAGTATTGGGCCTTACGAGCAGTACTTC.

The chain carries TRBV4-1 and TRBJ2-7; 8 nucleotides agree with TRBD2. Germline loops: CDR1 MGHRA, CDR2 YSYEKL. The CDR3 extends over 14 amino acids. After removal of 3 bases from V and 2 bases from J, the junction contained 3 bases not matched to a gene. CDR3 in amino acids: CASSHTLAAYEQYF. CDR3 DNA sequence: TGCGCCAGCAGCCATACACTAGCGGCCTACGAGCAGTACTTC.

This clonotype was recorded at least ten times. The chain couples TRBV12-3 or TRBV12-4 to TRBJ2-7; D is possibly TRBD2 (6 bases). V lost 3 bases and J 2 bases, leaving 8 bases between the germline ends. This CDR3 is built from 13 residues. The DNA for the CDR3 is TGTGCCAGCAGTTTTGGCGGGACCTACGAGCAGTACTTC. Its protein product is CASSFGGTYEQYF.

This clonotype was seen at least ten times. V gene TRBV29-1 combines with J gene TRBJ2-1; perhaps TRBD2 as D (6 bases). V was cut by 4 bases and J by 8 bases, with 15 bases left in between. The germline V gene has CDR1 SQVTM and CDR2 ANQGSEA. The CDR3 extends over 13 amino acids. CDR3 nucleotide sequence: TGCAGCGTTGCCGTGACTAGGGTCTATGAGCAGTTCTTC. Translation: CSVAVTRVYEQFF.

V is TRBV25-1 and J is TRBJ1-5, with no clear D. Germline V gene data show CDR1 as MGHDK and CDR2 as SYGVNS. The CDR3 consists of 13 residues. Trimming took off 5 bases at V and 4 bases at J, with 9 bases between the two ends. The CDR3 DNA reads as TGTGCCAGCAGTCGGAACGGGAATCAGCCCCAGCATTTT. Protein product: CASSRNGNQPQHF.

CDR3 in DNA: TGTGCCAGCAGCTTAACAGGGTGGTCGAATGAGCAGTTCTTC. This translates into CASSLTGWSNEQFF. This sequence joins TRBV11-1 and TRBJ2-1; possible D gene TRBD1, 6 bases. The CDR3 totals 14 residues. Trimming pared 2 bases from V and 7 bases from J, leaving 12 bases between. CDR1 SGHAT and CDR2 FQDESV come from the germline V gene (reference sequence).

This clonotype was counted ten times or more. Here the CDR3 reads CASSSQGFGGNTIYF. The CDR3 bases are TGTGCCAGCAGTTCCCAGGGCTTTGGCGGAAACACCATATATTTT. V is TRBV6-5 and J is TRBJ1-3; possibly TRBD1 for D (5 bases). The germline V and J ends were trimmed by 4 bases and 4 bases, with 14 bases remaining between them. CDR3 length: 15 residues. Germline V gene data show CDR1 as MNHEY and CDR2 as SVGAGI.